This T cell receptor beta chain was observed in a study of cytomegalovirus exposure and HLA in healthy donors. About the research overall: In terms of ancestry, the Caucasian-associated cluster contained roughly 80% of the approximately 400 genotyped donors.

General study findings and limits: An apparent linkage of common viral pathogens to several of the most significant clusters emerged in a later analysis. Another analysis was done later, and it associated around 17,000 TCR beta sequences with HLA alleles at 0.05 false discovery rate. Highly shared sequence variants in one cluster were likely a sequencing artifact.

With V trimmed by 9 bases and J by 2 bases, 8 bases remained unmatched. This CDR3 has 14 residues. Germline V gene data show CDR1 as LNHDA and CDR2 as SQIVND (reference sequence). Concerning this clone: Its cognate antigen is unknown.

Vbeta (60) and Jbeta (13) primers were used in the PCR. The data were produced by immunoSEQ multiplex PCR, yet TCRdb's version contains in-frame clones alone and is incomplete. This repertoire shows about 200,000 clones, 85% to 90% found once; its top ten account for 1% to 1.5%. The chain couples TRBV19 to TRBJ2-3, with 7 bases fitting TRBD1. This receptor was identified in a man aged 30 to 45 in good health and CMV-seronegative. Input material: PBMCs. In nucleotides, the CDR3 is TGTGCCAGCACCGACAGGGCCAACACAGATACGCAGTATTTT. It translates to CASTDRANTDTQYF.